Following are 27 T cell receptor beta chains from one sample sequenced in a study of identical twins. A single record per CDR3 protein comes from TCRdb applying MiXCR to the 5' RACE reads. The sample records about 520,000 distinct CDR3 sequences, around 20% being singletons. The same data also contributed to another study, on T cells expressing NK-cell markers.

Sequences were obtained from CD4+ T cells sorted from blood. The receptors here all came from a woman aged 18-29 years in good health.

The CDR3 coding sequence is TGTGCCAGCTCACCTCGGACAGATTATGGCTACACCTTC. Translating it yields CASSPRTDYGYTF. The rearrangement uses TRBV18 and TRBJ1-2; D might be TRBD1 (6 bases). Trimming took 3 bases from V and 5 from J, leaving 10 bases between them. CDR3 length: 13 amino acids. Germline V gives CDR1 KGHSH, CDR2 LQKENI.

The chain couples TRBV6-1 to TRBJ1-4; D is uncertain. Trimming pared 3 bases from V and 3 bases from J, leaving 8 bases between. The V gene's germline CDR1 is MNHNS and CDR2 SASEGT. The CDR3 contains 14 residues. The CDR3 region is CASSDGFANEKLFF. CDR3 sequence (DNA): TGTGCCAGCAGTGACGGCTTTGCTAATGAAAAACTGTTTTTT.

This clonotype was counted between two and nine times. The chain is built from TRBV20-1 and TRBJ2-1; D perhaps matches TRBD2 (5 bases). The length of the CDR3 is 14 residues. CDR1 is DFQATT and CDR2 is SNEGSKA in the germline V gene (reference sequence). V was cut by 1 base and J by 0 bases, with 7 bases left in between. The CDR3 region is CSARAGISYNEQFF. The CDR3 region has the DNA TGCAGTGCTAGAGCGGGGATCTCCTACAATGAGCAGTTCTTC.

This sequence joins TRBV6-4 and TRBJ2-1; 8 bases are shared with TRBD2. CDR1 is MRHNA and CDR2 is SNTAGT in the germline V gene. Losses at the gene ends were 4 bases for V and 5 bases for J; bases not matched to a gene: 4. The CDR3 length is 14 residues. CDR3 amino acids: CASSVGSGDNEQFF. Written as DNA, the CDR3 is TGTGCCAGCAGTGTCGGTAGCGGGGACAATGAGCAGTTCTTC.

This clonotype was observed at least ten times. V gene TRBV10-3 combines with J gene TRBJ2-1; 7 bases fit TRBD2. The CDR3 is made up of 12 amino acids. Germline values: CDR1 ENHRY, CDR2 SYGVKD. CDR3 nucleotide sequence: TGTGCAAGTCGGGGGGACTACAATGAGCAGTTCTTC. Translated, it gives CASRGDYNEQFF.

The chain carries TRBV20-1 and TRBJ2-1, with TRBD1 matching over 11 bases. Unmatched junction bases numbered 9, after V lost 0 bases and J lost 5 bases. There are 17 residues in the CDR3. Germline loops: CDR1 DFQATT, CDR2 SNEGSKA (reference sequence). The CDR3 region has the DNA TGCAGTGCTAGAGATGCCGGTAGGGACAGGGGGAACAATGAGCAGTTCTTC. It specifies CSARDAGRDRGNNEQFF.

This chain joins TRBV20-1 and TRBJ2-2; 9 positions match TRBD1. V dropped 2 bases and J dropped 4; count of bases not matched to a gene: 2. The CDR3 extends over 14 amino acids. The V gene's germline CDR1 is DFQATT and CDR2 SNEGSKA (reference sequence). CDR3 sequence reads: CSARMTGGTGELFF. In DNA, the CDR3 is TGCAGTGCTAGAATGACAGGGGGCACCGGGGAGCTGTTTTTT.

The DNA for the CDR3 is TGCGCCAGCAGCTCAACTAGCCGCCCAGATACGCAGTATTTT. Translation gives CASSSTSRPDTQYF. V and J are TRBV5-1 and TRBJ2-3; perhaps TRBD2 as D (6 bases). The germline CDR1 and CDR2 sequences are SGHRS and YFSETQ. The CDR3 is 14 residues long. V gave up 3 bases and J gave up 4 bases, with 12 bases separating them.

The chain combines TRBV25-1 with TRBJ2-7; D is undetermined. The germline gives CDR1 MGHDK, CDR2 SYGVNS. The CDR3 is 17 residues long. V lost 1 base to trimming and J lost 2 bases, with 18 bases between them. CDR3 protein: CASSELDRNHPPYEQYF. Here the CDR3 DNA reads TGTGCCAGCAGTGAATTGGACCGTAACCATCCTCCCTACGAGCAGTACTTC.

This chain joins TRBV6-5 and TRBJ2-7; 10 bases agree with TRBD1. The CDR3 is 15 amino acids. Germline loops: CDR1 MNHEY, CDR2 SVGAGI. V dropped 4 bases and J dropped 7; count of bases not matched to a gene: 10. The CDR3 DNA is TGTGCCAGCAGTTCTCAGGACAGGGGGGTTAGGGAGCAGTACTTC. This sequence encodes CASSSQDRGVREQYF.

The chain joins TRBV7-2 to TRBJ1-2; perhaps TRBD1 as D (5 bases). V lost 2 bases and J lost 5, with 9 bases in between. Per the germline V gene, CDR1 is SGHTA and CDR2 is FQGNSA. The CDR3 is 13 amino acids. The CDR3: CASSLLAGYGYTF. In DNA form, the CDR3 reads TGTGCCAGCAGCTTATTGGCAGGGTATGGCTACACCTTC. Combining the CDR3 with reference TRBV7-2 and TRBJ1-2 gives the whole variable domain GAGVSQSPSNKVTEKGKDVELRCDPISGHTALYWYRQSLGQGLEFLIYFQGNSAPDKSGLPSDRFSAERTGGSVSTLTIQRTQQEDSAVYLCASSLLAGYGYTFGSGTRLTVV.

In this sample, this clonotype turned up a few times. The chain combines TRBV29-1 with TRBJ1-1, with D perhaps TRBD1 (5 bases). Germline CDR1 is SQVTM and CDR2 is ANQGSEA. This CDR3 spans 13 amino acids. Trimming stripped 4 bases from V and 1 base from J, with 10 bases between. In nucleotides, the CDR3 is TGCAGCGTTGTAGCAGGGTCGAACACTGAAGCTTTCTTT. Residues: CSVVAGSNTEAFF.

The chain has TRBV5-1 and TRBJ2-7, with D possibly matching TRBD2 (5 bases). V dropped 0 bases and J dropped 4 bases, with 17 bases sitting between them. Germline CDR1 reads SGHRS; CDR2 reads YFSETQ. CDR3 length: 16 amino acids. The CDR3 sequence is CASSLGNSHRGYEQYF. The CDR3 region has the DNA TGCGCCAGCAGCTTGGGTAACAGCCATCGCGGGTACGAGCAGTACTTC.

The V gene is TRBV12-3 or TRBV12-4, the J gene TRBJ1-2; 8 positions agree with TRBD1. The J segment lost 4 bases and the V segment lost 5 bases, leaving 15 bases of the junction unmatched. The length of the CDR3 is 17 residues. DNA of the CDR3: TGTGCCAGCAGTCCCTCGCGACAGGGGCCGCTCCTCTATGGCTACACCTTC. As protein: CASSPSRQGPLLYGYTF.

V is TRBV5-1 and J is TRBJ2-1; D could derive from TRBD1 or TRBD2 (6 bases each). CDR3 length: 16 amino acids. Per germline, CDR1 SGHRS and CDR2 YFSETQ. V was trimmed by 1 base and J by 4 bases, leaving 15 bases between them. CDR3 loop: CASSLLGGNVYNEQFF. Written as DNA, the CDR3 is TGCGCCAGCAGCTTGCTGGGGGGCAACGTTTACAATGAGCAGTTCTTC.

This clonotype appeared a few times. The chain recombines TRBV12-3 or TRBV12-4 with TRBJ2-7; the D is unclear. The CDR3 is 14 residues long. V lost 5 bases, J lost 2 bases, and 13 bases lay in between. The CDR3 sequence: CASSPLSPTYEQYF. Written as DNA, the CDR3 is TGTGCCAGCAGTCCTCTCTCGCCTACCTACGAGCAGTACTTC.

This clonotype was seen at least ten times. The rearrangement links TRBV7-8 to TRBJ2-1; 12 bases align to TRBD2. The germline CDR1 and CDR2 sequences are SGHVS and FQNEAQ. The V and J ends lost 5 bases and 8 bases, in that order; junction bases with no gene match: 10. This CDR3 has 16 residues. In DNA, the CDR3 is TGTGCCAGCAGCCCAAAGACTAGCGGGGGCGTCGATGAGCAGTTCTTC. Protein: CASSPKTSGGVDEQFF.

This clonotype occurred a few times. The chain recombines TRBV29-1 with TRBJ2-5; possibly TRBD2 for D (5 bases). The CDR3 spans 12 residues. V lost 3 bases and J lost 2, with 7 bases in between. CDR1 and CDR2 from the germline V gene are SQVTM and ANQGSEA. The CDR3 sequence is CSVEGGQETQYF. Here the CDR3 DNA reads TGCAGCGTTGAGGGCGGGCAAGAGACCCAGTACTTC.

This clonotype was seen only a few times. The chain carries TRBV12-3 or TRBV12-4 and TRBJ1-3; D remains unclear. This CDR3 has 16 amino acids. Trimming shortened V by 5 bases and J by 4 bases, and 18 bases separated the two germline ends. The CDR3 protein is CASSPDLVRSGNTIYF. The DNA for the CDR3 is TGTGCCAGCAGTCCCGACTTGGTCAGATCAGGAAACACCATATATTTT.

V and J are TRBV20-1 and TRBJ2-2, with D possibly TRBD2 on 6 matching bases. This CDR3 region has 15 residues. Trimming took 2 bases from V and 5 from J, leaving 15 bases between them. In germline, CDR1 is DFQATT, CDR2 SNEGSKA (reference sequence). CDR3 bases: TGCAGTGCTAGATCGAATCCGGGAGTTACCGGGGAGCTGTTTTTT. This codes for CSARSNPGVTGELFF.

The chain carries TRBV12-3 or TRBV12-4 and TRBJ2-1, with D possibly TRBD2 on 6 matching bases. The CDR3 has 16 amino acids. The V end was cut by 6 bases, the J end by 6 bases, with 21 bases between. In DNA form, the CDR3 reads TGTGCCAGCAGAGCCATGGGACTCACAATGCCCAATGAGCAGTTCTTC. This sequence encodes CASRAMGLTMPNEQFF.

There are a few counts of this clonotype. This sequence joins TRBV20-1 and TRBJ2-1; D perhaps matches TRBD2 (5 bases). Germline values: CDR1 DFQATT, CDR2 SNEGSKA (reference sequence). With 4 bases removed from V and 4 bases from J, the gap between germline ends came to 14 bases. The CDR3 has 14 amino acids. The CDR3 coding sequence is TGCAGTGCTACGTTCCCCTCGGGATACAATGAGCAGTTCTTC. Its protein is CSATFPSGYNEQFF.

In its sample, this clonotype was seen a few times. The CDR3 region has the DNA TGTGCCAGCAGCGTCACAGTGTTGTCGGCAGCCACAGATACGCAGTATTTT. It is translated as CASSVTVLSAATDTQYF. The V and J genes are TRBV9 and TRBJ2-3; D is undetermined. The CDR3 covers 17 residues. Germline CDR1 reads SGDLS; CDR2 reads YYNGEE. Trimming took off 2 bases at V and 2 bases at J, with 18 bases between the two ends.

The chain couples TRBV20-1 to TRBJ1-6, with D maybe TRBD1 (6 bases). Per the germline V gene, CDR1 is DFQATT and CDR2 is SNEGSKA (reference sequence). This CDR3 contains 14 residues. V was cut by 1 base and J by 10 bases, with 14 bases left in between. The chain's CDR3 is CSARAGTRGSPLHF. Here the CDR3 DNA reads TGCAGTGCTAGAGCCGGGACACGAGGGTCACCCCTCCACTTT.

This rearrangement joins TRBV29-1 to TRBJ2-1; D might be TRBD2 (6 bases). Germline V gene data show CDR1 as SQVTM and CDR2 as ANQGSEA. CDR3 size: 16 residues. Trimming removed 5 bases from V and 1 base from J, with 18 bases in between. CDR3 nucleotides: TGCAGCGTTTATCTTAGACTAGTAAGATCCTACAATGAGCAGTTCTTC. It translates to CSVYLRLVRSYNEQFF.

The genes are TRBV29-1 and TRBJ2-2; maybe TRBD1 (5 bases). This CDR3 contains 15 residues. Trimming stripped 7 bases from V and 0 bases from J, with 15 bases between. Per germline, CDR1 SQVTM and CDR2 ANQGSEA. CDR3 in DNA: TGCAGCGCCCAAGACAGTATTACGAACACCGGGGAGCTGTTTTTT. Its protein is CSAQDSITNTGELFF.

The J gene is TRBJ2-1, the V gene TRBV27; 10 bases are shared with TRBD2. Germline CDR1 and CDR2: MNHEY and SMNVEV (reference sequence). The CDR3 runs 16 residues. The V gene end was trimmed by 6 bases and the J gene end by 4 bases; junction bases not matched to a gene: 9. The CDR3 region is CASSPRRSGGYNEQFF. The DNA for the CDR3 is TGTGCCAGCAGCCCCCGTCGTAGCGGGGGGTACAATGAGCAGTTCTTC.